These 3 T cell receptor beta chains were all obtained from the same sample, sequenced in a study of shared clonotypes between healthy human individuals. Sequencing was performed with immunoSEQ multiplex PCR; in TCRdb, only in-frame clones are kept and a portion is missing. The data contain around 2.5 million clones, 80% to 95% of them singletons. The sample comprised naive CD4+ T cells from PBMCs. The subset here: CD45RA+ positively selected. The receptors here all came from a man aged 18 to 30 in good health. Some clones in this sample may be carry-over from other donors' samples.

The rearrangement links TRBV9 to TRBJ2-2; D not resolved. The CDR3 is made up of 15 amino acids. V lost 0 bases and J 0 bases, leaving 6 bases between the germline ends. Per germline, CDR1 SGDLS and CDR2 YYNGEE. CDR3 region: CASSVGVTNTGELFF. The CDR3 DNA sequence: TGTGCCAGCAGCGTAGGGGTAACGAACACCGGGGAGCTGTTTTTT.

This clone was observed a handful of times. The CDR3, as DNA: TGTGCCATCCGGGGCGATCCGGAAGCTGAAGCTTTCTTT. Its protein product is CAIRGDPEAEAFF. This chain links TRBV10-3 with TRBJ1-1; perhaps TRBD1 as D (5 bases). Germline CDR1 ENHRY, CDR2 SYGVKD. The CDR3 consists of 13 residues. Deletions cut 8 bases from V and 6 bases from J, with 16 bases between.

The chain is built from TRBV4-3 and TRBJ2-3; D might be TRBD2 (5 bases). The CDR3 runs 13 residues. The germline V gene encodes CDR1 LGHNA and CDR2 YSLEER. The germline V and J ends were trimmed by 4 bases and 5 bases, with 10 bases remaining between them. This chain's CDR3 is CASSPGMGDTQYF. CDR3 nucleotides: TGCGCCAGCAGCCCGGGGATGGGAGATACGCAGTATTTT.